This T cell receptor beta chain comes out of a study of T cells after yellow fever vaccination. TCRdb re-analysed the 5' RACE reads in MiXCR, keeping a single row per CDR3 protein. The sample comprises a few hundred thousand distinct CDR3 sequences, approximately 18% of which are singletons, and roughly a sixth rests with the top ten. This clonotype was picked up many times. The germline V gene encodes CDR1 LGHNA and CDR2 YNFKEQ. V lost 3 bases to trimming and J lost 2 bases; unmatched junction nucleotides: 7. The CDR3 sequence is 16 residues long. This sequence joins TRBV4-2 and TRBJ2-5; 9 bases match TRBD2. This clonotype originated in a man aged 18 to 35 who received the YFV17D yellow fever vaccine. Sample: PBMCs, taken before the yellow fever booster vaccination. The CDR3 DNA reads TGTGCCAGCAGCCAGGTAGCGGGGGTCCGGCAAGAGACCCAGTACTTC. It translates to CASSQVAGVRQETQYF.